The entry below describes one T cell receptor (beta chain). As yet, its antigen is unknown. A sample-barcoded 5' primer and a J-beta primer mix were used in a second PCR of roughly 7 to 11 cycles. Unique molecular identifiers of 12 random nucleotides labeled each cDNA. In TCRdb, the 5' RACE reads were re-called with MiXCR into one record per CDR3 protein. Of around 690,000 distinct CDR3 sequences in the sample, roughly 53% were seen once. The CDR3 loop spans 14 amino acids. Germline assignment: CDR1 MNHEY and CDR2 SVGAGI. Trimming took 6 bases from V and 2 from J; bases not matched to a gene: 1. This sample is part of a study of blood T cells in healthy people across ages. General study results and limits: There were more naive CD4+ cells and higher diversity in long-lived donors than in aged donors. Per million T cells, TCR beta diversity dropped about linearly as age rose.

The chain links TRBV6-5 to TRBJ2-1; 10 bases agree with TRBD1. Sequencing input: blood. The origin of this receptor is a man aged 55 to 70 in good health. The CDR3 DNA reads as TGTGCCAGCAGGGGACAGGGGACCTACAATGAGCAGTTCTTC. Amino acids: CASRGQGTYNEQFF.